This TCR beta chain was found in a study of cytomegalovirus exposure and HLA in healthy donors (dated by TCRdb to 2016 to 2017). For context, the study as a whole: The roughly 670 repertoires of the first cohort and the 120 validation repertoires were produced on the same platform, according to a later analysis. A separate validation cohort of 100 to 150 different subjects was used in addition to the approximately 640-subject first cohort. The study aimed to test whether cataloging public T cell receptors could reveal signatures of past pathogen exposure. To predict cytomegalovirus infection status, the study combined high-throughput TCR immunosequencing, statistical association of individual TCRs with disease status, and machine learning. Findings and caveats that apply to the study as a whole: According to the authors, the approach could potentially be generalized to other disease states and immunological phenotypes. Three of the identified cytomegalovirus-associated TCR beta chains were confirmed in vitro to be specific for cytomegalovirus antigens. The study gave a list of 150 to 200 TCR beta chains associated with cytomegalovirus. In a later analysis, TCRs clustered in the first cohort were found to also tend to co-occur in the 120 or so validation repertoires, with roughly 93% of cluster scores above 0. The classifier was reported to diagnose cytomegalovirus status with high specificity and sensitivity in both the original cohort and the validation cohort. A later analysis lacked HLA typing for the validation cohort, so it scored co-occurrence in that cohort across all 110 or so repertoires. Most TCR sequences were observed very rarely across donors, whereas some public TCRs were present in many individuals.

Libraries were prepared through the immunoSEQ multiplex PCR assay. Per the source publication's procedure: To diagnose cytomegalovirus status from the catalog of TCR beta chain sequences, a statistical classification framework was built. Drawn from immuneACCESS, this table holds only the in-frame rearrangements with V and J called that TCRdb kept. Clones are partly lost; checked studies trace under half to an unresolved V gene and leave the rest unexplained. V and J calls and clone size are given by that table; D and trimming were obtained from the DNA. The sample has roughly 65,000 clones on record, 94% of them singletons. The ten largest make up around 4.5% of the sample. Note on this clone: Which antigen it targets is not known. Base-call qualities are not available, and no considerably larger clone is one nucleotide away.

The donors were included in the validation cohort of approximately 120 subjects, a group kept apart from the roughly 670-subject first cohort. The sequence was obtained from a young man in good health and CMV-seropositive. Sequenced sample: PBMCs.

The encoded CDR3 is CASSVVQTDTQYF. The DNA sequence is given as TGTGCCAGCAGCGTAGTACAGACCGATACGCAGTATTTT. The rearrangement joined TRBV9 to TRBJ2-3; the D gene is not confidently resolved. The germline V gene encodes CDR1 SGDLS and CDR2 YYNGEE. The cysteine opens and the phenylalanine closes a CDR3 of 13 amino acids. The only DNA kept is the CDR3, 39 bases in frame from the first base. Cut back by 0 bases and 6 bases, the V and J ends lie 8 bases apart.